The next 16 T cell receptor beta chains were all read from a single sample in a study of blood T cell repertoires in COVID-19. Libraries were prepared by immunoSEQ multiplex PCR; TCRdb keeps only in-frame clonotypes and omits some of them. The sample holds 150,000 or so clones; 75% to 90% are singletons and the top ten take 3% to 4%. Sequencing was done on a sample of PBMCs or T cells enriched from blood (not recorded which). These receptor sequences come from a woman aged 60-75 years who had recovered from COVID-19.

The V and J genes are TRBV3-1 (or the pseudogene TRBV3-2) and TRBJ2-3; no clear D. The CDR3 contains 14 residues. V was trimmed by 1 base and J by 3 bases, leaving 8 bases between them. Germline CDR1 reads LGHDT; CDR2 reads YNNKEL (reference sequence). The CDR3 loop is CASSQVRGTDTQYF. The CDR3, as DNA: TGTGCCAGCAGCCAAGTAAGAGGTACAGATACGCAGTATTTT.

The rearrangement joins TRBV5-5 to TRBJ2-5; D is uncertain. Germline loops: CDR1 SGHKS, CDR2 YYEKEE (reference sequence). The length of the CDR3 is 13 residues. The V end was cut by 4 bases, the J end by 6 bases, with 13 bases between. This CDR3 is CASSPRVRQTQYF. CDR3 nucleotide sequence: TGTGCCAGCAGCCCCCGGGTGCGTCAGACCCAGTACTTC.

The gene calls are TRBV5-1 and TRBJ2-1; TRBD2 agrees at 9 bases. Germline values: CDR1 SGHRS, CDR2 YFSETQ. The CDR3 contains 15 residues. The ends lost 4 bases at V and 4 bases at J; junction bases unmatched: 6. CDR3: CASSRWTSEYNEQFF. The DNA of the CDR3 is TGCGCCAGCAGCCGGTGGACTAGCGAGTACAATGAGCAGTTCTTC.

The DNA for the CDR3 is TGTGCCAGCAGCCGGGGGACAGGGGACGGCTATGGCTACACCTTC. Protein: CASSRGTGDGYGYTF. The rearrangement joins TRBV7-6 to TRBJ1-2; 10 positions agree with TRBD1. Trimming cost V 5 bases and J 4 bases; bases outside gene matches: 7. The CDR3 is 15 amino acids. The germline gives CDR1 SGHVS, CDR2 FNYEAQ.

This clone has only one observation. This chain connects TRBV24-1 to TRBJ2-1; weak D call: TRBD1 (6 bases). The CDR3 covers 13 residues. V dropped 6 bases and J dropped 3 bases, with 8 bases sitting between them. CDR1 and CDR2 from the germline V gene are KGHDR and SFDVKD. In DNA form, the CDR3 reads TGTGCCACCAGTAAGGGGGTCTACAATGAGCAGTTCTTC. It encodes CATSKGVYNEQFF.

This clone was seen only a few times. Other DNA sequences in the same sample also yield this CDR3. The CDR3 nucleotides are TGCGCCAGCAGCCTAGGACTCGCGGGGGCGGGGGAGACCCAGTACTTC. It codes for CASSLGLAGAGETQYF. V usage is TRBV5-1 and J usage is TRBJ2-5; weak D call: TRBD2 (7 bases). Looked up from germline, CDR1 is SGHRS and CDR2 is YFSETQ. This CDR3 is built from 16 residues. V was cut by 4 bases and J by 5 bases, with 21 bases left in between.

This chain connects TRBV2 to TRBJ2-7; weak D call: TRBD1 (6 bases). V lost 7 bases and J lost 6, with 16 bases in between. The length of the CDR3 is 13 residues. Germline-derived CDR1 and CDR2 are SNHLY and FYNNEI. CDR3 bases: TGTGCCAGCAACCTCTGGACAGAAGCCGAGCAGTACTTC. Its protein product is CASNLWTEAEQYF.

This sequence joins TRBV6-5 and TRBJ2-7; TRBD2 aligns across 7 bases. There are 13 residues in the CDR3. V trimming: 5 bases; J trimming: 3 bases; junction bases outside the gene matches: 4. CDR1 is MNHEY, CDR2 SVGAGI, per germline. The CDR3 coding sequence is TGTGCCAGCAGTCGACTAGCAGACTACGAGCAGTACTTC. This sequence encodes CASSRLADYEQYF.

For the CDR3, the DNA is TGTGCCAGCAGCTTAGGGGGGGATATCTTTGACGAGCAGTACTTC. Protein sequence: CASSLGGDIFDEQYF. The V gene is TRBV7-9, the J gene TRBJ2-7, with D perhaps matching TRBD2 (6 bases). The V and J ends lost 1 base and 5 bases respectively, with 15 bases between them. The CDR3 has 15 amino acids. Germline assignment: CDR1 SEHNR and CDR2 FQNEAQ (reference sequence).

The chain couples TRBV5-1 to TRBJ2-5; 8 bases match TRBD2. V trimming: 5 bases; J trimming: 4 bases; junction bases outside the gene matches: 4. The germline V gene encodes CDR1 SGHRS and CDR2 YFSETQ. The CDR3 is made up of 13 amino acids. CDR3 region: CASSRGGPETQYF. CDR3 bases: TGCGCCAGCAGTCGGGGGGGGCCAGAGACCCAGTACTTC.

This chain joins TRBV30 and TRBJ2-2; D possibly corresponds to TRBD2 (7 bases). Germline CDR1 and CDR2: GTSNPN and SVGIG (reference sequence). V lost 4 bases and J 6 bases, leaving 18 bases between the germline ends. The CDR3 has 15 residues. The CDR3 bases are TGTGCCTGGACCCGTGGGGGGGGCCAGTCCGGGGAGCTGTTTTTT. As protein: CAWTRGGGQSGELFF.

The chain has TRBV11-2 and TRBJ2-7, with 11 bases matching TRBD2. The CDR3 runs to 14 residues. V dropped 7 bases and J dropped 2; count of bases not matched to a gene: 4. From germline, CDR1 is SGHAT and CDR2 FQNNGV. The CDR3 is CASTIAGGTYEQYF. The CDR3 bases are TGTGCCAGCACCATAGCGGGGGGGACCTACGAGCAGTACTTC.

The chain has TRBV6-2 or TRBV6-3 and TRBJ2-1; 13 bases line up with TRBD2. V was clipped by 5 bases and J by 4 bases; unmatched bases: 2. The CDR3 contains 15 residues. Germline-derived CDR1 and CDR2 are MNHEY and SVGEGT. Here the CDR3 DNA reads TGTGCCAGCAGTAAACTAGCGGGGGGGTACAATGAGCAGTTCTTC. The encoded protein is CASSKLAGGYNEQFF.

V is TRBV6-5 and J is TRBJ2-1; D is perhaps TRBD1 (6 bases). Trimming left V 6 bases short and J 6 bases short, with 12 bases between. The CDR3 loop spans 13 amino acids. Germline V lookup: CDR1 MNHEY, CDR2 SVGAGI. In DNA, the CDR3 is TGTGCCAGCAGAATCGGACAGTTCAATGAGCAGTTCTTC. Translating it yields CASRIGQFNEQFF.

The V call is TRBV5-1, the J call TRBJ1-2; the D is unclear. The CDR3 runs 18 residues. Germline V gene data show CDR1 as SGHRS and CDR2 as YFSETQ. Trimming stripped 0 bases from V and 4 bases from J, with 22 bases between. As DNA, the CDR3 is TGCGCCAGCAGCTTGGGAACCATTGAAGAGGGTAGTCTCTATGGCTACACCTTC. Amino acid sequence: CASSLGTIEEGSLYGYTF.

Only one count was recorded for this clone. The chain is built from TRBV19 and TRBJ2-7; D possibly corresponds to TRBD2 (7 bases). The V end lost 5 bases, the J end lost 3 bases, and 14 bases lay between the germline ends. The CDR3 extends over 14 amino acids. Germline CDR1 LNHDA, CDR2 SQIVND (reference sequence). The CDR3 here is CASSGRDNNYEQYF. The CDR3 DNA reads TGTGCCAGTAGTGGGAGGGACAACAACTACGAGCAGTACTTC.